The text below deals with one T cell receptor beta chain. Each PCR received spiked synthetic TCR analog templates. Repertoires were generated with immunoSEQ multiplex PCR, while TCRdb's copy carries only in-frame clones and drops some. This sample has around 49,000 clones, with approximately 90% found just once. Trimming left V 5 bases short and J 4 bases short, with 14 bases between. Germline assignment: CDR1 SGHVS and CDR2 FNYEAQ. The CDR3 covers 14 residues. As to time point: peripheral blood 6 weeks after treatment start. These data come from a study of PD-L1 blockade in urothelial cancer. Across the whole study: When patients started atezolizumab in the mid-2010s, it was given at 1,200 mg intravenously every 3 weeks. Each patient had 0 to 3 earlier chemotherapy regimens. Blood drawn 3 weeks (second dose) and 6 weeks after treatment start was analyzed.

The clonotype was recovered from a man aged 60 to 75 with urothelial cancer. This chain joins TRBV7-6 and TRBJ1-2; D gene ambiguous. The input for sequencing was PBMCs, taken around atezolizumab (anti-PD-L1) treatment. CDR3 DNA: TGTGCCAGCAGCCCCGCGTACGCAATCTATGGCTACACCTTC. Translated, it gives CASSPAYAIYGYTF.